This T cell receptor beta chain was documented in a study of T cells in localized non-small cell lung cancer. Broader study findings: Only one tumor region went through sequencing, so heterogeneity may still be there. Uninvolved adjacent lung showed the highest T cell clonality, exceeding tumor. Adjacent lung had a median approximately 57 of the 100 largest tumor clones. Patients showing higher blood T cell density tended to see longer overall survival.

This CDR3 is 12 amino acids long. The V end was cut by 7 bases, the J end by 9 bases, with 13 bases between. Germline lookup yields CDR1 MNHNY and CDR2 SVGAGI (reference sequence). To note about this clone: Its antigen is unidentified.

Libraries were prepared by immunoSEQ multiplex PCR; TCRdb keeps only in-frame clonotypes and omits some of them. The sample contains over 30,000 clones, roughly 85% of which appear only once. The input for sequencing was peripheral blood mononuclear cells, taken before any cancer treatment. The V gene is TRBV6-6, the J gene TRBJ2-1, with D unresolved. The source is a male donor at least 60 years old with stage II lung adenocarcinoma. The CDR3 spells CASTPQVGEQFF. The CDR3 DNA reads as TGTGCCAGCACCCCCCAAGTGGGTGAGCAGTTCTTC.